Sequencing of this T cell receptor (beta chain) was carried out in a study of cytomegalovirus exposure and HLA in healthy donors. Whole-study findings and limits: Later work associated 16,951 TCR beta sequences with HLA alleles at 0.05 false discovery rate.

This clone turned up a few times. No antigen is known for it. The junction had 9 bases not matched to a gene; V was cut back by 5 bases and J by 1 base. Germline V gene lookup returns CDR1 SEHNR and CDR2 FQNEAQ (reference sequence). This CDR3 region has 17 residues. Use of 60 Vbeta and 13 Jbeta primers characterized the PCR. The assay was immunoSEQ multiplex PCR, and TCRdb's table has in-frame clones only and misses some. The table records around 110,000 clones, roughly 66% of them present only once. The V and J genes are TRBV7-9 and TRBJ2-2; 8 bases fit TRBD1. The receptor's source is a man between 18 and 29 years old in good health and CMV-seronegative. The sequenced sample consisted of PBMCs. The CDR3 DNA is TGTGCCAGCAGCACCCCGGACAGGGAGGAGAACACCGGGGAGCTGTTTTTT. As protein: CASSTPDREENTGELFF. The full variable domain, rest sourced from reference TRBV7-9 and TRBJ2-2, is DTGVSQNPRHKITKRGQNVTFRCDPISEHNRLYWYRQTLGQGPEFLTYFQNEAQLEKSRLLSDRFSAERPKGSFSTLEIQRTEQGDSAMYLCASSTPDREENTGELFFGEGSRLTVL.